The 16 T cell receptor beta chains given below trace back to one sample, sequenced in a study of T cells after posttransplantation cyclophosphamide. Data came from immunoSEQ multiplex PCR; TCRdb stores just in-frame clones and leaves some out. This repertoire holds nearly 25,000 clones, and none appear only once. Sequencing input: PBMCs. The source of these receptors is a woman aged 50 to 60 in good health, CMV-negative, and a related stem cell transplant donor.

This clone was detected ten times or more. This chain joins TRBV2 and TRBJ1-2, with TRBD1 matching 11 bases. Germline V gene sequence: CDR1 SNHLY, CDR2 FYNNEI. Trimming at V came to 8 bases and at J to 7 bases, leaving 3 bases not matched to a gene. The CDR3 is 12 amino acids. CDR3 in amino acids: CASGGTGGGYTF. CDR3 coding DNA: TGTGCCAGCGGGGGGACAGGGGGTGGCTACACCTTC.

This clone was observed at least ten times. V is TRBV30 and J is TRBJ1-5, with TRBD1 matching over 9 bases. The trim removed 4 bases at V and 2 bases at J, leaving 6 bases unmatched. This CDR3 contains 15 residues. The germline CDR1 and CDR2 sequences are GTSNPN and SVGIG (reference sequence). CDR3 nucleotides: TGTGCCTGGACCGCGGACAGGGGAGGCAATCAGCCCCAGCATTTT. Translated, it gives CAWTADRGGNQPQHF.

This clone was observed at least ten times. CDR3 nucleotide sequence: TGTGCCAGCAGCGCCGAGGGAGCGGGAGAGACCCAGTACTTC. Its protein is CASSAEGAGETQYF. This chain connects TRBV7-2 to TRBJ2-5; D perhaps matches TRBD2 (6 bases). The CDR3 is 14 amino acids. Germline CDR1 is SGHTA and CDR2 is FQGNSA. Between the trimmed V and J ends, which lost 5 bases and 4 bases, there was a span of 14 bases.

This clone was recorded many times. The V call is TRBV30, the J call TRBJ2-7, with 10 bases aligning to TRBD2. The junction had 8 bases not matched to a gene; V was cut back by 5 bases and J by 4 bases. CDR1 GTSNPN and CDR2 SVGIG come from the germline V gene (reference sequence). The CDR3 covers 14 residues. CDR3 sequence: CAWGPGLAKYEQYF. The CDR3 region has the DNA TGTGCCTGGGGACCGGGACTAGCGAAATACGAGCAGTACTTC.

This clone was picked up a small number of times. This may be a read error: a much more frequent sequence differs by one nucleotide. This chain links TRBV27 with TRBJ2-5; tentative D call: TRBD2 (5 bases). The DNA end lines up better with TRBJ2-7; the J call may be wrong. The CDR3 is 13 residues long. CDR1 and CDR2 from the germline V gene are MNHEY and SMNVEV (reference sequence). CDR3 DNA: TGTGCCACCTCCAGGACTGCGAACTACGAGCAGTACTTC. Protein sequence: CATSRTANYEQYF.

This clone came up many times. CDR3 region: CASSYRGYSSYNEQFF. The CDR3 DNA sequence: TGTGCCAGCAGTTACAGGGGTTACAGCTCCTACAATGAGCAGTTCTTC. The chain has TRBV6-5 and TRBJ2-1, with D possibly being TRBD1 (5 bases). V shed 2 bases and J shed 0 bases, with 11 bases lying between them. CDR3 size: 16 residues. The germline V gene encodes CDR1 MNHEY and CDR2 SVGAGI.

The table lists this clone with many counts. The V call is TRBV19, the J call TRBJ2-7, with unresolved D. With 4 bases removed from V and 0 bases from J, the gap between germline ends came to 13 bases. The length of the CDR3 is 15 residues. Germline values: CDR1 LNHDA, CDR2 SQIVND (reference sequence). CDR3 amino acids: CASSTHALSSYEQYF. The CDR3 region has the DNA TGTGCCAGTAGTACCCACGCTCTGAGCTCCTACGAGCAGTACTTC.

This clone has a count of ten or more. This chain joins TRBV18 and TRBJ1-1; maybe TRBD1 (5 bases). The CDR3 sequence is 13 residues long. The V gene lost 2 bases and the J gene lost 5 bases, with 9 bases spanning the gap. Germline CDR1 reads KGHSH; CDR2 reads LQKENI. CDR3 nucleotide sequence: TGTGCCAGCTCACCAAGTCAGGGAACTGAAGCTTTCTTT. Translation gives CASSPSQGTEAFF.

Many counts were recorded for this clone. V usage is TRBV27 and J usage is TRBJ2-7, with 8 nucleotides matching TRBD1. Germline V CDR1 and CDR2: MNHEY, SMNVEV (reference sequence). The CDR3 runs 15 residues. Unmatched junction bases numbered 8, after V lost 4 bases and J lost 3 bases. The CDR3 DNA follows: TGTGCCAGCAGTTCGACAGGGGTGGGGGTCTACGAGCAGTACTTC. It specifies CASSSTGVGVYEQYF.

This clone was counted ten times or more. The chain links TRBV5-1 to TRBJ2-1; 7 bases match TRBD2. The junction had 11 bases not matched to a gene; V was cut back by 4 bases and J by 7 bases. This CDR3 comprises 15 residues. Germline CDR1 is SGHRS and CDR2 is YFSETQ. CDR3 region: CASSLIAGEYNEQFF. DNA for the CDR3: TGCGCCAGCAGCCTCATCGCGGGAGAATATAATGAGCAGTTCTTC.

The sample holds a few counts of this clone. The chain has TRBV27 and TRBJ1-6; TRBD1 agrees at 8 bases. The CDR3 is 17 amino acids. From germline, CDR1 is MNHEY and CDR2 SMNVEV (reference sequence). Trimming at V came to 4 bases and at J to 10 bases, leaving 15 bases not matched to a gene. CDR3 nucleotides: TGTGCCAGCAGTTCCAACCTAAGGACAGGGTCTATGTCACCCCTCCACTTT. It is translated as CASSSNLRTGSMSPLHF.

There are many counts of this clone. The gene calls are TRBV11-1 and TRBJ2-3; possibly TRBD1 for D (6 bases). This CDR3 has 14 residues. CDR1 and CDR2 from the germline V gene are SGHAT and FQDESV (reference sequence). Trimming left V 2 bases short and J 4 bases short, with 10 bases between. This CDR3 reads CASSLPRGSDTQYF. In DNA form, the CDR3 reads TGTGCCAGCAGCTTACCCAGGGGTTCAGATACGCAGTATTTT.

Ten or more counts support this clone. The CDR3 protein is CASSFPGGETQYF. The CDR3 region has the DNA TGTGCCAGCAGCTTTCCAGGAGGAGAGACCCAGTACTTC. The chain employs TRBV5-4 and TRBJ2-5; TRBD2 might be the D (5 bases). Trimming took 2 bases from V and 4 from J, leaving 9 bases between them. Germline assignment: CDR1 SGHNT and CDR2 YYREEE (reference sequence). CDR3 length: 13 amino acids.

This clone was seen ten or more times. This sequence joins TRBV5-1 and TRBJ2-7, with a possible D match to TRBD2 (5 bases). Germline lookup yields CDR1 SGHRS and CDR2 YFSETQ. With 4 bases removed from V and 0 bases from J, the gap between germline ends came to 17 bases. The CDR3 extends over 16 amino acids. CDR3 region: CASSPVTMGSSYEQYF. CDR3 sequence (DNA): TGCGCCAGCAGCCCAGTGACCATGGGGAGCTCCTACGAGCAGTACTTC.

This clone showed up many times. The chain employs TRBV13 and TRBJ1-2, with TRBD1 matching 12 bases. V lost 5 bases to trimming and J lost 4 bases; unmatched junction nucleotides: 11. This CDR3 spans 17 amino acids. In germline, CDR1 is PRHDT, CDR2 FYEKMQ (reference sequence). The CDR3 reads CASSHGTGGAGGYGYTF. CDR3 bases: TGTGCCAGCAGCCACGGGACAGGGGGCGCAGGGGGCTATGGCTACACCTTC. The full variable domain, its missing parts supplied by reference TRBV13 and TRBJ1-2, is AAGVIQSPRHLIKEKRETATLKCYPIPRHDTVYWYQQGPGQDPQFLISFYEKMQSDKGSIPDRFSAQQFSDYHSELNMSSLELGDSALYFCASSHGTGGAGGYGYTFGSGTRLTVV.

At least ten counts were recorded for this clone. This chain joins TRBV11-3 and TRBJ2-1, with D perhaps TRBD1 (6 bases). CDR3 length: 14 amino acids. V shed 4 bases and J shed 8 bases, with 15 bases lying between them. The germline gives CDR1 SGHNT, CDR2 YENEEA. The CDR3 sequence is CASSSLGGNDEQFF. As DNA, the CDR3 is TGTGCCAGCAGCTCTCTAGGGGGTAACGATGAGCAGTTCTTC.